A single sample gave rise to the 25 T cell receptor beta chains below, sequenced in a study of blood T cell repertoires in COVID-19. Here immunoSEQ multiplex PCR was the method, and the copy in TCRdb shows in-frame clones only, minus some. The data show approximately 120,000 clones, more than 60% seen once. Specimen: peripheral blood. All receptors come from a woman in her seventies with acute or convalescent COVID-19.

The genes are TRBV6-5 and TRBJ2-1; 8 bases map to TRBD2. V was clipped by 11 bases and J by 8 bases; unmatched bases: 8. The CDR3 runs 12 residues. Germline CDR1 and CDR2: MNHEY and SVGAGI. The CDR3 coding sequence is TGTGCCGCTAGCCGGGAGGGATATGAGCAGTTCTTC. Translation: CAASREGYEQFF.

The rearrangement links TRBV18 to TRBJ2-6, with D perhaps matching TRBD1 (6 bases). The CDR3 is made up of 15 amino acids. V was pared by 6 bases and J by 4 bases, with 13 bases between. CDR1 is KGHSH and CDR2 is LQKENI in the germline V gene. As DNA, the CDR3 is TGTGCCAGCTCGCCAAACAGGGCCGGGGCCAACGTCCTGACTTTC. It codes for CASSPNRAGANVLTF.

This clone was seen only a few times. The chain recombines TRBV21-1 with TRBJ2-3; TRBD2, the D gene given by the table, was not confirmed from the DNA. TRBV21-1 is a recognized pseudogene. This CDR3 region has 18 residues. As DNA, the CDR3 is TGTGCCAGCAGCCAACCCCCCACTAGCGGGACATCCACAGATACGCAGTATTTT. This encodes CASSQPPTSGTSTDTQYF.

V is TRBV5-1 and J is TRBJ1-4; 7 positions match TRBD1. V trimming: 5 bases; J trimming: 3 bases; junction bases outside the gene matches: 4. Germline CDR1 reads SGHRS; CDR2 reads YFSETQ. This CDR3 is 14 amino acids long. The chain's CDR3 is CASRPGQPNEKLFF. The CDR3 DNA sequence: TGCGCCAGCAGACCGGGACAGCCTAATGAAAAACTGTTTTTT. The full variable domain, completed using reference TRBV5-1 and TRBJ1-4, is KAGVTQTPRYLIKTRGQQVTLSCSPISGHRSVSWYQQTPGQGLQFLFEYFSETQRNKGNFPGRFSGRQFSNSRSEMNVSTLELGDSALYLCASRPGQPNEKLFFGSGTQLSVL.

This clone was counted only a few times. The rearrangement joins TRBV2 to TRBJ1-5; TRBD1 agrees at 9 bases. The CDR3 is 13 residues long. V lost 6 bases and J lost 9; bases outside the gene matches: 6. Germline CDR1 and CDR2: SNHLY and FYNNEI. The CDR3 DNA is TGTGCCAGCAGGCGACAGGGGGATTGGCCCCAGCATTTT. Translated: CASRRQGDWPQHF.

J is TRBJ2-7 and V is TRBV3-1 (or the pseudogene TRBV3-2); D unclear. The V and J ends lost 6 bases and 2 bases respectively, with 20 bases between them. Germline assignment: CDR1 LGHDT and CDR2 YNNKEL (reference sequence). CDR3 length equals 16 residues. The CDR3 DNA reads TGTGCCAGCAGTCCAACCTTGGAGATAGCCCCCTACGAGCAGTACTTC. It translates to CASSPTLEIAPYEQYF.

This chain links TRBV18 with TRBJ2-2; possibly TRBD2 for D (6 bases). V dropped 0 bases and J dropped 7 bases, with 9 bases sitting between them. The CDR3 has 14 residues. Germline CDR1 KGHSH, CDR2 LQKENI. The CDR3: CASSPPTSFGELFF. The CDR3 coding sequence is TGTGCCAGCTCACCACCGACTAGTTTCGGGGAGCTGTTTTTT.

The chain employs TRBV6-2 or TRBV6-3 and TRBJ2-7; TRBD2 agrees at 10 bases. The length of the CDR3 is 13 residues. Germline V CDR1 and CDR2: MNHEY, SVGEGT. V shed 5 bases, J shed 13 bases, and the junction held 11 bases outside the gene matches. The DNA for the CDR3 is TGTGCCAGCAGTCGTGGACTAGCGGTGCCCCATTACTTC. Translated: CASSRGLAVPHYF.

This chain links TRBV7-2 with TRBJ1-4; tentatively, D is TRBD1 (5 bases). This CDR3 is 14 amino acids long. Germline loops: CDR1 SGHTA, CDR2 FQGNSA. V dropped 2 bases and J dropped 5 bases, with 9 bases sitting between them. The CDR3 loop is CASSLWQGNEKLFF. CDR3 bases: TGTGCCAGCAGCTTATGGCAGGGCAATGAAAAACTGTTTTTT.

This clone showed up just once. The J gene is TRBJ1-6, the V gene TRBV10-2, with D uncertain. V lost 8 bases to trimming and J lost 9 bases, with 20 bases between them. Per germline, CDR1 WSHSY and CDR2 SAAADI. The CDR3 contains 15 residues. The CDR3 protein is CASQTRSGEGSPLHF. CDR3 sequence (DNA): TGCGCCAGCCAGACTAGGTCCGGGGAAGGTTCACCCCTCCACTTT.

This clone was detected a few times. The chain couples TRBV5-5 to TRBJ2-3; 8 nucleotides match TRBD2. The CDR3 extends over 14 amino acids. From germline, CDR1 is SGHKS and CDR2 YYEKEE (reference sequence). The trim removed 3 bases at V and 8 bases at J, leaving 8 bases unmatched. This CDR3 reads CASSSPLSGGTQYF. The CDR3 nucleotides are TGTGCCAGCAGCTCACCCCTGAGCGGGGGTACGCAGTATTTT. The variable domain in full, with the rest retrieved from reference TRBV5-5 and TRBJ2-3, is DAGVTQSPTHLIKTRGQQVTLRCSPISGHKSVSWYQQVLGQGPQFIFQYYEKEERGRGNFPDRFSARQFPNYSSELNVNALLLGDSALYLCASSSPLSGGTQYFGPGTRLTVL.

This chain joins TRBV5-1 and TRBJ1-1; 10 bases align to TRBD1. CDR3 length: 14 residues. CDR1 is SGHRS and CDR2 is YFSETQ in the germline V gene. Trimming removed 4 bases from V and 1 base from J; junction bases left unmatched: 1. CDR3: CASSRTGGNTEAFF. The CDR3 DNA is TGCGCCAGCAGCCGGACAGGGGGGAACACTGAAGCTTTCTTT. Full variable domain (missing parts from reference TRBV5-1 and TRBJ1-1): KAGVTQTPRYLIKTRGQQVTLSCSPISGHRSVSWYQQTPGQGLQFLFEYFSETQRNKGNFPGRFSGRQFSNSRSEMNVSTLELGDSALYLCASSRTGGNTEAFFGQGTRLTVV.

V and J are TRBV24-1 and TRBJ2-1, with 11 bases that match TRBD2. The V and J ends lost 4 bases and 9 bases, in that order; junction bases with no gene match: 10. The CDR3 has 16 amino acids. Per germline, CDR1 KGHDR and CDR2 SFDVKD. The CDR3 reads CATSDPLAGGSREQFF. The DNA of the CDR3 is TGTGCCACCAGTGACCCTCTAGCGGGAGGCAGCCGTGAGCAGTTCTTC.

V gene TRBV5-1 combines with J gene TRBJ2-3; D is perhaps TRBD2 (5 bases). V was shortened by 5 bases and J by 1 base, with 11 bases between the two germline ends. The CDR3 is 14 residues long. The germline V gene has CDR1 SGHRS and CDR2 YFSETQ. CDR3 protein: CASRAGRGTDTQYF. The CDR3 coding sequence is TGCGCCAGCAGGGCTGGGCGGGGCACAGATACGCAGTATTTT.

The chain carries TRBV7-8 and TRBJ2-7, with TRBD2 identical over 13 bases. The trim removed 0 bases at V and 4 bases at J, leaving 3 bases unmatched. This CDR3 contains 16 residues. Germline-derived CDR1 and CDR2 are SGHVS and FQNEAQ. CDR3 protein: CASSLALAGGSYEQYF. The CDR3 DNA reads TGTGCCAGCAGCTTAGCACTAGCGGGAGGGTCGTACGAGCAGTACTTC.

The chain is built from TRBV5-4 and TRBJ2-3, with 10 nucleotides matching TRBD2. CDR3 length: 14 residues. The V gene's germline CDR1 is SGHNT and CDR2 YYREEE (reference sequence). With V trimmed by 0 bases and J by 5 bases, 0 bases remained unmatched. The CDR3 region is CASSLASGGDTQYF. The CDR3 nucleotides are TGTGCCAGCAGCTTGGCTAGCGGGGGAGATACGCAGTATTTT.

The chain couples TRBV10-1 to TRBJ2-7, with D hard to call. The germline V gene has CDR1 WNHNN and CDR2 SYGVQD (reference sequence). The CDR3 covers 13 residues. With 2 bases removed from V and 3 bases from J, the gap between germline ends came to 8 bases. The CDR3: CASSENSLYEQYF. CDR3 DNA sequence: TGCGCCAGCAGTGAGAACAGCCTCTACGAGCAGTACTTC.

The J gene is TRBJ1-2, the V gene TRBV13; tentatively, D is TRBD1 (5 bases). The CDR3 is made up of 14 amino acids. V shed 4 bases and J shed 4 bases, with 13 bases lying between them. Germline-derived CDR1 and CDR2 are PRHDT and FYEKMQ (reference sequence). CDR3 in DNA: TGTGCCAGCAGCTCAGGGTATCGCGGCTATGGCTACACCTTC. Amino acid sequence: CASSSGYRGYGYTF.

This clone was recorded a few times. The J gene is TRBJ1-2, the V gene TRBV6-1; D is undetermined. V gave up 3 bases and J gave up 8 bases, with 16 bases separating them. The CDR3 has 14 residues. Germline CDR1 MNHNS, CDR2 SASEGT. CDR3: CASSDWRNRKGYTF. CDR3 DNA: TGTGCCAGCAGTGATTGGAGGAATAGGAAAGGCTACACCTTC.

The V call is TRBV6-5, the J call TRBJ1-6; 12 bases align to TRBD1. From germline, CDR1 is MNHEY and CDR2 SVGAGI. V shed 6 bases, J shed 7 bases, and the junction held 1 base outside the gene matches. The CDR3 is 14 residues long. CDR3 residues: CASRGQGANSPLHF. The CDR3 DNA follows: TGTGCCAGCAGGGGACAGGGGGCAAATTCACCCCTCCACTTT.

The V and J genes are TRBV28 and TRBJ1-6, with D perhaps TRBD1 (6 bases). V was clipped by 5 bases and J by 14 bases, with 22 bases between them. Germline values: CDR1 MDHEN, CDR2 SYDVKM. The CDR3 has 15 amino acids. CDR3 loop: CASSTGDTQQFTLHF. DNA of the CDR3: TGTGCCAGCAGTACCGGGGACACCCAGCAATTCACCCTCCACTTT.

This rearrangement joins TRBV5-4 to TRBJ2-7; 8 positions agree with TRBD1. The CDR3 totals 13 residues. V gave up 5 bases and J gave up 7 bases; unmatched junction bases: 8. CDR1 and CDR2 from the germline V gene are SGHNT and YYREEE (reference sequence). The CDR3 nucleotides read TGTGCCAGCAGTCGTCAGGGGGCGCATGAGCAGTACTTC. Its protein product is CASSRQGAHEQYF.

This chain joins TRBV4-1 and TRBJ2-5; possibly TRBD2 for D (6 bases). The CDR3 has 14 residues. V was cut by 1 base and J by 5 bases, with 11 bases left in between. Germline CDR1 reads MGHRA; CDR2 reads YSYEKL. As DNA, the CDR3 is TGCGCCAGCAGCCAAGTTGGTGGGAGGGAGACCCAGTACTTC. It translates to CASSQVGGRETQYF.

The chain uses TRBV7-8 and TRBJ2-7; 8 bases map to TRBD1. Losses at the gene ends were 3 bases for V and 6 bases for J; bases not matched to a gene: 4. The CDR3 has 13 residues. Germline V gene sequence: CDR1 SGHVS, CDR2 FQNEAQ. The CDR3 bases are TGTGCCAGCAGCTTCGACAGGGGTGCCGAGCAGTACTTC. It specifies CASSFDRGAEQYF.

This clone appeared a single time. The chain has TRBV7-2 and TRBJ1-6, with D possibly TRBD1 on 6 matching bases. CDR1 and CDR2 (germline): SGHTA, FQGNSA. The CDR3 length is 14 residues. V dropped 7 bases and J dropped 10 bases, with 17 bases sitting between them. The CDR3 protein is CASTQRGKGSPLHF. For the CDR3, the DNA is TGTGCCAGCACCCAGAGGGGGAAGGGGTCACCCCTCCACTTT.